The 24 T cell receptor beta chains in this list originate from one sample, sequenced in a study of a mutant IDH1 vaccine in newly diagnosed glioma. What these receptors recognize is not known. Produced via immunoSEQ multiplex PCR; TCRdb's table is partial and in-frame only. The sample yields about 38,000 clones, approximately 80% seen once. This sample's time point: week 23, last vaccination. What each vaccine dose contained was 300 ug of mutant IDH1 20-mer peptide, accompanied by topical imiquimod. The sequencing here drew on PBMCs, taken from a glioma patient whose treatment included an IDH1 peptide vaccine. Every receptor here comes from a man aged 35-49 years with glioma.

There are a few counts of this clone. The V gene is TRBV4-3, the J gene TRBJ1-4, with D hard to call. CDR1 and CDR2 (germline): LGHNA, YSLEER. V was cut by 4 bases and J by 7 bases, with 16 bases left in between. This CDR3 contains 15 residues. The DNA of the CDR3 is TGCGCCAGCAGCCCATACAACCTCGGCGGTGAAAAACTGTTTTTT. Protein: CASSPYNLGGEKLFF.

V is TRBV10-3 and J is TRBJ1-1; D is uncertain. The V and J ends lost 0 bases and 2 bases respectively, with 10 bases between them. CDR3 length: 15 amino acids. CDR1 and CDR2 from the germline V gene are ENHRY and SYGVKD. CDR3 residues: CAISESIGPNTEAFF. Written as DNA, the CDR3 is TGTGCCATCAGTGAGTCGATAGGGCCAAACACTGAAGCTTTCTTT.

This chain connects TRBV27 to TRBJ1-2; maybe TRBD1 (6 bases). Trimming took off 2 bases at V and 6 bases at J, with 13 bases between the two ends. Germline loops: CDR1 MNHEY, CDR2 SMNVEV (reference sequence). The CDR3 length is 14 residues. This CDR3 reads CASSLILGADGYTF. The CDR3 DNA sequence: TGTGCCAGCAGTTTAATTCTGGGGGCGGATGGCTACACCTTC.

The chain links TRBV19 to TRBJ2-3; 9 bases fit TRBD1. Germline V gene sequence: CDR1 LNHDA, CDR2 SQIVND (reference sequence). The length of the CDR3 is 15 residues. Trimming removed 5 bases from V and 0 bases from J; junction bases left unmatched: 3. The CDR3 DNA is TGTGCCAGTAGTGGGGGACAGGGAAGCACAGATACGCAGTATTTT. Protein: CASSGGQGSTDTQYF. Drawing the rest from reference TRBV19 and TRBJ2-3, the complete variable domain is DGGITQSPKYLFRKEGQNVTLSCEQNLNHDAMYWYRQDPGQGLRLIYYSQIVNDFQKGDIAEGYSVSREKKESFPLTVTSAQKNPTAFYLCASSGGQGSTDTQYFGPGTRLTVL.

This clone was picked up a small number of times. V and J are TRBV7-8 and TRBJ2-1; D remains unclear. The CDR3 spans 16 residues. V lost 2 bases and J 4 bases, leaving 15 bases between the germline ends. Germline V gene sequence: CDR1 SGHVS, CDR2 FQNEAQ. The CDR3 region is CASSLRVGGVYNEQFF. Here the CDR3 DNA reads TGTGCCAGCAGCTTACGGGTTGGTGGGGTATACAATGAGCAGTTCTTC. The variable domain in full, completed from reference TRBV7-8 and TRBJ2-1, reads GAGVSQSPRYKVAKRGQDVALRCDPISGHVSLFWYQQALGQGPEFLTYFQNEAQLDKSGLPSDRFFAERPEGSVSTLKIQRTQQEDSAVYLCASSLRVGGVYNEQFFGPGTRLTVL.

The chain joins TRBV19 to TRBJ2-3, with TRBD2 matching 9 bases. There are 19 residues in the CDR3. CDR1 and CDR2 (germline): LNHDA, SQIVND (reference sequence). Trimming removed 1 base from V and 2 bases from J; junction bases left unmatched: 13. CDR3 coding DNA: TGTGCCAGTAGTATAGCGGTTGCGGGAGGGCGACGCCTCACAGATACGCAGTATTTT. Its protein is CASSIAVAGGRRLTDTQYF.

A remark on this clone: Sequence at one end of the junction differs from germline and may be a read error. V is TRBV7-2 and J is TRBJ2-3; D is perhaps TRBD2 (6 bases). This CDR3 is built from 15 residues. Germline V gene lookup returns CDR1 SGHTA and CDR2 FQGNSA. The CDR3 loop is CASSWTMSFTDMQYF. CDR3 coding DNA: TGTGCCAGCAGCTGGACTATGTCTTTCACAGATATGCAGTATTTT.

V gene TRBV27 combines with J gene TRBJ2-2; D might be TRBD1 (6 bases). The CDR3 sequence is 20 residues long. Germline assignment: CDR1 MNHEY and CDR2 SMNVEV (reference sequence). V shed 5 bases and J shed 4 bases, with 29 bases lying between them. CDR3 DNA: TGTGCCAGCAGTCCCCACAGGGTTAGGGCGCCTAGTTCCCCCACCGGGGAGCTGTTTTTT. Protein: CASSPHRVRAPSSPTGELFF.

The chain joins TRBV4-1 to TRBJ1-2; no clear D gene. The CDR3 has 13 amino acids. Germline loops: CDR1 MGHRA, CDR2 YSYEKL. Deletions cut 0 bases from V and 8 bases from J, with 10 bases between. The DNA of the CDR3 is TGCGCCAGCAGCCAAGACCGGACGAGGGGCTACACCTTC. Translation gives CASSQDRTRGYTF.

The chain joins TRBV5-4 to TRBJ2-3; D remains ambiguous. Germline CDR1 is SGHNT and CDR2 is YYREEE (reference sequence). CDR3 size: 13 residues. Trimming took off 0 bases at V and 2 bases at J, with 4 bases between the two ends. Written as DNA, the CDR3 is TGTGCCAGCAGCTTGGACCACACAGATACGCAGTATTTT. Protein product: CASSLDHTDTQYF. Supplemented by reference TRBV5-4 and TRBJ2-3, the full variable domain reads ETGVTQSPTHLIKTRGQQVTLRCSSQSGHNTVSWYQQALGQGPQFIFQYYREEENGRGNFPPRFSGLQFPNYSSELNVNALELDDSALYLCASSLDHTDTQYFGPGTRLTVL.

V is TRBV5-1 and J is TRBJ2-1; possibly TRBD2 for D (6 bases). From germline, CDR1 is SGHRS and CDR2 YFSETQ. Trimming took 5 bases from V and 0 from J, leaving 12 bases between them. The CDR3 consists of 15 residues. CDR3 sequence: CASSPYGGSYNEQFF. The CDR3 nucleotides read TGCGCCAGCAGTCCTTACGGGGGCTCCTACAATGAGCAGTTCTTC.

The rearrangement links TRBV7-3 to TRBJ2-5; TRBD1 or TRBD2 may be the D gene (5 bases each). V dropped 1 base and J dropped 5 bases, with 8 bases sitting between them. Germline-derived CDR1 and CDR2 are SGHTA and FQGTGA. The CDR3 has 13 residues. Written as DNA, the CDR3 is TGTGCCAGCAGCTTAAGGGGGAGTGAGACCCAGTACTTC. Encoded protein: CASSLRGSETQYF.

This CDR3 is CASSQDYGYGYTF. DNA of the CDR3: TGTGCCAGCAGCCAAGACTATGGCTATGGCTACACCTTC. The chain couples TRBV14 to TRBJ1-2; no clear D. Per germline, CDR1 SGHDN and CDR2 FVKESK. V gave up 0 bases and J gave up 4 bases, with 6 bases separating them. The CDR3 has 13 residues.

The chain employs TRBV4-2 and TRBJ2-1, with 8 bases that match TRBD2. The V segment lost 0 bases and the J segment 11 bases; nucleotides outside the gene matches: 6. The CDR3 spans 14 residues. Germline V lookup: CDR1 LGHNA, CDR2 YNFKEQ. For the CDR3, the DNA is TGTGCCAGCAGCCAAGATCATCTAGCGGGTAAGCAGTTCTTC. It codes for CASSQDHLAGKQFF.

V gene TRBV21-1 combines with J gene TRBJ2-7; no check of the table's D call, TRBD2, against the DNA was made. TRBV21-1 is an annotated pseudogene. This CDR3 region has 17 residues. CDR3 coding DNA: TGTGCCAGCAGCAAAGTTGAGGAGAGCCGTACGCTCTACGAGCAGTACTTC. It is translated as CASSKVEESRTLYEQYF.

V usage is TRBV4-1 and J usage is TRBJ1-5; 8 bases agree with TRBD1. CDR1 is MGHRA, CDR2 YSYEKL, per germline. V lost 0 bases and J lost 6; bases outside the gene matches: 4. The CDR3 consists of 15 residues. This CDR3 reads CASSQDSGGGQPQHF. The DNA of the CDR3 is TGCGCCAGCAGCCAAGATTCAGGGGGCGGTCAGCCCCAGCATTTT.

J is TRBJ2-2 and V is TRBV5-4; D ambiguous. The germline V and J ends were trimmed by 4 bases and 3 bases, with 7 bases remaining between them. The CDR3 covers 13 residues. CDR1 is SGHNT and CDR2 is YYREEE in the germline V gene (reference sequence). CDR3 in amino acids: CASSNFYTGELFF. CDR3 nucleotides: TGTGCCAGCAGCAACTTTTACACCGGGGAGCTGTTTTTT.

This rearrangement joins TRBV7-2 to TRBJ2-7; 7 positions match TRBD1. The germline V gene encodes CDR1 SGHTA and CDR2 FQGNSA. J lost 0 bases, V lost 2 bases, and 10 bases had no gene match. There are 17 residues in the CDR3. The CDR3 coding sequence is TGTGCCAGCAGCTTATCTACAGGGGTTCTTATCTCCTACGAGCAGTACTTC. Translated, it gives CASSLSTGVLISYEQYF.

This chain links TRBV27 with TRBJ2-7; no firm D call. CDR1 MNHEY and CDR2 SMNVEV come from the germline V gene (reference sequence). The CDR3 consists of 11 residues. Trimming took off 6 bases at V and 1 base at J, with 4 bases between the two ends. The DNA for the CDR3 is TGTGCCAGCAGAAGTTCCTACGAGCAGTACTTC. Encoded protein: CASRSSYEQYF.

The chain couples TRBV7-2 to TRBJ2-1; TRBD2 matches at 7 bases. Germline loops: CDR1 SGHTA, CDR2 FQGNSA. After removal of 2 bases from V and 3 bases from J, the junction contained 4 bases not matched to a gene. There are 15 residues in the CDR3. The CDR3 coding sequence is TGTGCCAGCAGCTTATCCAGCGGGATCTACAATGAGCAGTTCTTC. This translates into CASSLSSGIYNEQFF.

The chain is built from TRBV7-9 and TRBJ2-3; 7 nucleotides agree with TRBD2. Germline values: CDR1 SEHNR, CDR2 FQNEAQ (reference sequence). V lost 3 bases to trimming and J lost 2 bases; unmatched junction nucleotides: 14. CDR3 length equals 18 residues. CDR3 bases: TGTGCCAGCAGCTTTGGTGTTAGCGGACGGGGGGACACAGATACGCAGTATTTT. Its translation: CASSFGVSGRGDTDTQYF.

This chain connects TRBV6-1 to TRBJ1-5; 8 nucleotides match TRBD1. The CDR3 is made up of 15 amino acids. After removal of 6 bases from V and 6 bases from J, the junction contained 10 bases not matched to a gene. Germline V CDR1 and CDR2: MNHNS, SASEGT. The CDR3: CASSEPGQGGQPQHF. CDR3 in DNA: TGTGCCAGCAGCGAACCAGGACAGGGCGGTCAGCCCCAGCATTTT.

V gene TRBV5-5 combines with J gene TRBJ2-3, with D possibly TRBD2 on 6 matching bases. This CDR3 comprises 16 residues. V was trimmed by 3 bases and J by 2 bases, leaving 16 bases between them. Per the germline V gene, CDR1 is SGHKS and CDR2 is YYEKEE (reference sequence). The CDR3: CASSSSLDYPTDTQYF. CDR3 nucleotide sequence: TGTGCCAGCAGCTCCTCCTTGGACTATCCCACAGATACGCAGTATTTT.

This clone was counted once. V gene TRBV5-4 combines with J gene TRBJ1-2, with 7 bases identical to TRBD1. CDR1 and CDR2 (germline): SGHNT, YYREEE (reference sequence). Losses at the gene ends were 1 base for V and 2 bases for J; bases not matched to a gene: 2. This CDR3 has 14 amino acids. CDR3 nucleotides: TGTGCCAGCAGCTTGATACAGGGGAACTATGGCTACACCTTC. It yields the protein CASSLIQGNYGYTF.